The rows below give T cell receptor beta chains drawn from one sample of a study of breast tumors, draining lymph nodes, adjacent tissues. TCRdb analysed the multiplex PCR reads with MiXCR anew, one entry per CDR3 protein. There are about 300,000 distinct CDR3 sequences in the sample; 30% occur only once, and under 1.2% lies in the top ten. Sequences were obtained from axillary lymph node tissue. The receptors were gathered from a female donor with breast cancer. Some clones in this sample may be carry-over from other donors' samples. Both conserved end residues are part of each CDR3. D genes are given only for firm matches. Only part of the rows carry a size: once, few, many, or a class if the clone is expanded.

j_call: TRBJ2-2
d_call: TRBD1
v_call: TRBV2
clone_size: -
cdr3_nt: TGTGCCAGCAGTGAAGGGACAGGGGGGCTGTTTTTT
cdr3_aa: CASSEGTGGLFF

j_call: TRBJ2-1
d_call: TRBD2
v_call: TRBV20-1
clone_size: -
cdr3_nt: TGCAGTGCTAGGTACCTAGCGGGAGGAGCTGAGCAGTTCTTC
cdr3_aa: CSARYLAGGAEQFF

j_call: TRBJ2-5
d_call: -
v_call: TRBV18
clone_size: -
cdr3_nt: TGTGCCAGCTCACCACCCGGGGTCCAAGAGACCCAGTACTTC
cdr3_aa: CASSPPGVQETQYF

j_call: TRBJ2-7
d_call: -
v_call: TRBV7-2
clone_size: many
cdr3_nt: TGTGCCAGCAGAGGGAATTCCTACGAGCAGTACTTC
cdr3_aa: CASRGNSYEQYF

j_call: TRBJ1-1
d_call: -
v_call: TRBV10-3
clone_size: -
cdr3_nt: TGTGCCATCAGTGTGGACAGATTGGACACTGAAGCTTTCTTT
cdr3_aa: CAISVDRLDTEAFF

j_call: TRBJ1-2
d_call: -
v_call: TRBV7-8
clone_size: -
cdr3_nt: TGTGCCAGCTGCGCCAGCCGCCGGGAATGGGATGGCTACCCCTTC
cdr3_aa: CASCASRREWDGYPF

j_call: TRBJ2-7
d_call: -
v_call: TRBV3-1
clone_size: few
cdr3_nt: TGTGCCAGCAGCCAATACATCACTTCCTACGAGCAGTACTTC
cdr3_aa: CASSQYITSYEQYF

j_call: TRBJ2-1
d_call: TRBD2
v_call: TRBV20-1
clone_size: many
cdr3_nt: TGCAGTGCTACCCCCTTTAGCGGGAGGTTCTACAATGAGCAGTTCTTC
cdr3_aa: CSATPFSGRFYNEQFF

j_call: TRBJ2-7
d_call: -
v_call: TRBV24-1
clone_size: many
cdr3_nt: TGTGCCACCAGTGGGAACGCCCTCGGACGGAGTCCCTACGAGCAGTACTTC
cdr3_aa: CATSGNALGRSPYEQYF

j_call: TRBJ1-2
d_call: TRBD1
v_call: TRBV14
clone_size: many
cdr3_nt: TGTGCCAGCAGCCAAGTGGCAGGGGGCGCGTATGGCTACACCTTC
cdr3_aa: CASSQVAGGAYGYTF

j_call: TRBJ1-6
d_call: -
v_call: TRBV27
clone_size: -
cdr3_nt: TGTGCCAGCAGGAAACGCGGTGTCGGCGGTGATTCACCCCTCCACTTT
cdr3_aa: CASRKRGVGGDSPLHF

j_call: TRBJ1-5
d_call: TRBD1
v_call: TRBV19
clone_size: many
cdr3_nt: TGTGCCAGTAGTCTCCAAGGACAGGGGAATAGCAATCAGCCCCAGCATTTT
cdr3_aa: CASSLQGQGNSNQPQHF

j_call: TRBJ2-2
d_call: TRBD2
v_call: TRBV6-6
clone_size: many
cdr3_nt: TGTGCCAGCCGGGGGGGCGGGGAGCTGTTTTTT
cdr3_aa: CASRGGGELFF

j_call: TRBJ1-1
d_call: -
v_call: TRBV7-9
clone_size: -
cdr3_nt: TGTGCCAGCAGCCCCCAAGCATTAGGTGAAGCTTTCTTT
cdr3_aa: CASSPQALGEAFF

j_call: TRBJ2-7
d_call: -
v_call: TRBV12-3/TRBV12-4
clone_size: many
cdr3_nt: TGTGCCAGCAGCGGGGGTAGCCAAGGGCGCGAGCAGTACTTC
cdr3_aa: CASSGGSQGREQYF

j_call: TRBJ2-3
d_call: TRBD1
v_call: TRBV7-6
clone_size: many
cdr3_nt: TGTGCCAGCAGCTACACCGGACAGGGGCCTAGAACAGATACGCAGTATTTT
cdr3_aa: CASSYTGQGPRTDTQYF

j_call: TRBJ2-7
d_call: TRBD2
v_call: TRBV12-3/TRBV12-4
clone_size: many
cdr3_nt: TGTGCCAGCAGTTTCACCTCCGGGACTAGCTACGAGCAGTACTTC
cdr3_aa: CASSFTSGTSYEQYF

j_call: TRBJ1-1
d_call: -
v_call: TRBV5-4
clone_size: few
cdr3_nt: TGTGCCAGCAGCCGGGGACACCTGAACACTGAAGCTTTCTTT
cdr3_aa: CASSRGHLNTEAFF

j_call: TRBJ2-7
d_call: -
v_call: TRBV29-1
clone_size: many
cdr3_nt: TGCAGCGGGGGACACCTCTACGAGCAGTACTTC
cdr3_aa: CSGGHLYEQYF

j_call: TRBJ1-2
d_call: -
v_call: TRBV6-5
clone_size: many
cdr3_nt: TGTGCCAGCAGTCACGAGTTCAGGGGAGCGAATGGCTACACCTTC
cdr3_aa: CASSHEFRGANGYTF

j_call: TRBJ2-2
d_call: TRBD2
v_call: TRBV19
clone_size: -
cdr3_nt: TGTGCCAGTAGAAGACTAGCGGGACAAAACGCCGGGGAGCTGTTTTTT
cdr3_aa: CASRRLAGQNAGELFF

j_call: TRBJ2-2
d_call: -
v_call: TRBV19
clone_size: many
cdr3_nt: TGTGCCAGAAAGGGGCGGAGCGGGGAGCTGTTTTTT
cdr3_aa: CARKGRSGELFF

j_call: TRBJ2-1
d_call: TRBD2
v_call: TRBV20-1
clone_size: -
cdr3_nt: TGCAGTGCCGATTTACTTGGACTAGCGGCGTACAATGAGCAGCTCTTC
cdr3_aa: CSADLLGLAAYNEQLF

j_call: TRBJ2-5
d_call: TRBD1
v_call: TRBV5-1
clone_size: many
cdr3_nt: TGCGCCAGCAGCCCCTCGGGACAGGGGATGGAGACCCAGTACTTC
cdr3_aa: CASSPSGQGMETQYF

j_call: TRBJ1-2
d_call: -
v_call: TRBV5-1
clone_size: many
cdr3_nt: TGCGCCAGCAGCTTGGACGGGGGCTATGGCTACACCTTC
cdr3_aa: CASSLDGGYGYTF

j_call: TRBJ2-7
d_call: -
v_call: TRBV7-3
clone_size: many
cdr3_nt: TGTGCCAGCAGCTTAACGGGCCATTTAACTTACGAGCAGTACTTC
cdr3_aa: CASSLTGHLTYEQYF

j_call: TRBJ2-1
d_call: -
v_call: TRBV4-1
clone_size: -
cdr3_nt: TGCGCCAGCAGCCAACTGCCGCCCCGGAGGACAAAGCCTAACAATGAGCAGTTCTTC
cdr3_aa: CASSQLPPRRTKPNNEQFF

j_call: TRBJ2-5
d_call: TRBD2
v_call: TRBV20-1
clone_size: many
cdr3_nt: TGCAGTGCTAGGACTAGCGGGAGGGAAGAGACCCAGTACTTC
cdr3_aa: CSARTSGREETQYF

j_call: TRBJ2-1
d_call: -
v_call: TRBV3-1
clone_size: many
cdr3_nt: TGTGCCAGCAGCCAAGCGTATGAGCAGTTCTTC
cdr3_aa: CASSQAYEQFF

j_call: TRBJ1-4
d_call: -
v_call: TRBV19
clone_size: -
cdr3_nt: TGTGCCAGTAGCCCCCCTCTCCCGGGACCCATCCCTGAAAAACTGCTTTTT
cdr3_aa: CASSPPLPGPIPEKLLF

j_call: TRBJ1-6
d_call: -
v_call: TRBV12-3/TRBV12-4
clone_size: many
cdr3_nt: TGTGCCAGCAGTGAAGGGAGCTCCTATAATTCACCCCTCCACTTT
cdr3_aa: CASSEGSSYNSPLHF

j_call: TRBJ2-7
d_call: TRBD2
v_call: TRBV20-1
clone_size: many
cdr3_nt: TGCAGTGCTAGAGACCCACTAGCGGGAACCTACGAGCAGTACTTC
cdr3_aa: CSARDPLAGTYEQYF

j_call: TRBJ2-5
d_call: -
v_call: TRBV20-1
clone_size: -
cdr3_nt: TGCAGTGCTAGAGGGGGACGCTACCAAGAGACCCAGTACTTC
cdr3_aa: CSARGGRYQETQYF

j_call: TRBJ2-7
d_call: -
v_call: TRBV6-2/TRBV6-3
clone_size: -
cdr3_nt: TGTGCCACCACGTTCGGGGGAGGACGCTCCTACGAGCAGTACTTC
cdr3_aa: CATTFGGGRSYEQYF

j_call: TRBJ2-2
d_call: -
v_call: TRBV12-3/TRBV12-4
clone_size: many
cdr3_nt: TGTGCCAGCAGTAGGAGGGACACCGGGGAGCTGTTTTTT
cdr3_aa: CASSRRDTGELFF

j_call: TRBJ2-7
d_call: TRBD2
v_call: TRBV12-3/TRBV12-4
clone_size: few
cdr3_nt: TGTGCCAGCAGTTTCTCCGGTCTAGCGGGAAGCTCCTACGAGCAGTACTTC
cdr3_aa: CASSFSGLAGSSYEQYF

j_call: TRBJ2-1
d_call: TRBD2
v_call: TRBV30
clone_size: -
cdr3_nt: TGTGCCTGGAGTGTACTTCGCGGGAGGTGGAATGAGCAGTTCTTC
cdr3_aa: CAWSVLRGRWNEQFF

j_call: TRBJ2-1
d_call: TRBD2
v_call: TRBV20-1
clone_size: many
cdr3_nt: TGCAGTGGGCGACTAGCGGGAGTGAATGAGCAGTTCTTC
cdr3_aa: CSGRLAGVNEQFF

j_call: TRBJ1-3
d_call: -
v_call: TRBV29-1
clone_size: many
cdr3_nt: TGCAGCGTGGGCAATTCCGGTTCCTCTGGAAACACCATATATTTT
cdr3_aa: CSVGNSGSSGNTIYF

j_call: TRBJ2-1
d_call: -
v_call: TRBV20-1
clone_size: many
cdr3_nt: TGCAGTGCTAGAGGGTGGGGCGCCGCGTACAATGAGCAGTTCTTC
cdr3_aa: CSARGWGAAYNEQFF

j_call: TRBJ2-5
d_call: TRBD2
v_call: TRBV30
clone_size: -
cdr3_nt: TGTGCCTGGAGTGTAATTCTAGCGGGAGCAGAGACCCAGTACTTC
cdr3_aa: CAWSVILAGAETQYF

j_call: TRBJ1-5
d_call: TRBD1
v_call: TRBV19
clone_size: -
cdr3_nt: TGTGCCAGTAGAGGGACAGGGGGCCAGGAGCCCCAGCATTTT
cdr3_aa: CASRGTGGQEPQHF

j_call: TRBJ2-3
d_call: TRBD2
v_call: TRBV7-2
clone_size: -
cdr3_nt: TGCGCCAGCCCGGGACTAGCGGGAGGTACAGATACGCAGTATTTT
cdr3_aa: CASPGLAGGTDTQYF

j_call: TRBJ1-1
d_call: -
v_call: TRBV29-1
clone_size: -
cdr3_nt: TGCAGCGTTGTTTTATCCAGAGAGAACACTGAAGCTTTCTTT
cdr3_aa: CSVVLSRENTEAFF

j_call: TRBJ2-7
d_call: -
v_call: TRBV29-1
clone_size: many
cdr3_nt: TGCAGCGTTTCGGAGGTCTCCTACGAGCAGTACTTC
cdr3_aa: CSVSEVSYEQYF

j_call: TRBJ2-5
d_call: -
v_call: TRBV10-3
clone_size: many
cdr3_nt: TGTGCCATCAGTGACGGACCAGGGGAGACCCAGTACTTC
cdr3_aa: CAISDGPGETQYF

j_call: TRBJ2-7
d_call: TRBD2
v_call: TRBV5-6
clone_size: many
cdr3_nt: TGTGCCAGCAGCTCCCGTGGGACTAGCGGGACTGCGTACTTC
cdr3_aa: CASSSRGTSGTAYF

j_call: TRBJ1-3
d_call: -
v_call: TRBV5-1
clone_size: many
cdr3_nt: TGCGCCAGCCGACCCTCCAGGGACTCTGGAAACACCATATATTTT
cdr3_aa: CASRPSRDSGNTIYF

j_call: TRBJ1-5
d_call: TRBD1
v_call: TRBV29-1
clone_size: many
cdr3_nt: TGCAGCGCACGGACAGGAGAAAATCAGCCCCAGCATTTT
cdr3_aa: CSARTGENQPQHF

j_call: TRBJ2-5
d_call: -
v_call: TRBV13
clone_size: many
cdr3_nt: TGTGCCAGCAGCTTACACGGGTACCAAGAGACCCAGTACTTC
cdr3_aa: CASSLHGYQETQYF

j_call: TRBJ1-2
d_call: -
v_call: TRBV6-1
clone_size: many
cdr3_nt: TGTGCCAGCAGTGAAGCGCGGGCTAACTATGGCTACACCTTC
cdr3_aa: CASSEARANYGYTF

j_call: TRBJ1-3
d_call: TRBD1
v_call: TRBV5-1
clone_size: many
cdr3_nt: TGCGCCAGCAGCCAACAGGGGAGCTCTGGAAACACCATATATTTT
cdr3_aa: CASSQQGSSGNTIYF